This passage covers 20 T cell receptor beta chains from one sample sequenced in a study of T cell responses to AZD1222 COVID-19 vaccine. Only in-frame clones appear in the TCRdb table, and some are missing; sequencing was by immunoSEQ multiplex PCR. The sample has about 130,000 clones; roughly 87% are singletons. The sample here was peripheral blood, taken on day 0 of AZD1222 vaccination. Receptors originate from an adult in good health.

A single count supports this clone. The V gene is TRBV9, the J gene TRBJ1-4; D gene uncertain. V lost 3 bases and J 7 bases, leaving 10 bases between the germline ends. Germline CDR1 is SGDLS and CDR2 is YYNGEE. This CDR3 contains 13 residues. Here the CDR3 reads CASSGDWGEKLFF. The CDR3, as DNA: TGTGCCAGCAGCGGGGATTGGGGTGAAAAACTGTTTTTT.

The chain couples TRBV24-1 to TRBJ2-3; perhaps TRBD2 as D (5 bases). This CDR3 comprises 15 residues. The ends were cut back, 5 bases at V and 1 base at J, with 12 bases in the middle. Germline CDR1 is KGHDR and CDR2 is SFDVKD. CDR3 region: CATSVREGGTDTQYF. CDR3 coding DNA: TGTGCCACCAGTGTGAGGGAAGGCGGCACAGATACGCAGTATTTT.

The rearrangement joins TRBV15 to TRBJ1-4, with D hard to call. Germline V lookup: CDR1 LNHNV, CDR2 YYDKDF (reference sequence). The CDR3 extends over 16 amino acids. The V end was cut by 3 bases, the J end by 1 base, with 12 bases between. The CDR3 bases are TGTGCCACCAGCAGGAGGGTGGCAGAAACTAATGAAAAACTGTTTTTT. Its protein is CATSRRVAETNEKLFF.

The chain joins TRBV9 to TRBJ2-2; D is ambiguous. Germline V lookup: CDR1 SGDLS, CDR2 YYNGEE. V shed 4 bases and J shed 2 bases, with 15 bases lying between them. This CDR3 comprises 16 residues. DNA of the CDR3: TGTGCCAGCAGCTCTCCCCCGGACCGAAACACCGGGGAGCTGTTTTTT. This translates into CASSSPPDRNTGELFF.

The V gene is TRBV2, the J gene TRBJ1-1, with D maybe TRBD1 (6 bases). Germline CDR1 is SNHLY and CDR2 is FYNNEI. The CDR3 loop spans 14 amino acids. V gave up 6 bases and J gave up 0 bases, with 11 bases separating them. CDR3 residues: CASRLDSMNTEAFF. In nucleotides, the CDR3 is TGTGCCAGCAGGTTGGACAGCATGAACACTGAAGCTTTCTTT.

This sequence joins TRBV5-1 and TRBJ2-1, with 7 bases aligning to TRBD1. This CDR3 is built from 15 residues. CDR1 SGHRS and CDR2 YFSETQ come from the germline V gene. J gave up 2 bases and V 6 bases, and 8 bases lay outside the gene matches. CDR3 sequence: CASTWDSPTYNEQFF. For the CDR3, the DNA is TGCGCCAGCACTTGGGACAGCCCGACCTACAATGAGCAGTTCTTC.

The gene calls are TRBV6-1 and TRBJ1-5; D is possibly TRBD1 (5 bases). Germline lookup yields CDR1 MNHNS and CDR2 SASEGT. The CDR3 contains 15 residues. Deletions cut 0 bases from V and 5 bases from J, with 11 bases between. CDR3 loop: CASSEAGVRDQPQHF. In DNA form, the CDR3 reads TGTGCCAGCAGTGAAGCGGGGGTGAGGGATCAGCCCCAGCATTTT.

This sequence joins TRBV30 and TRBJ2-3; 9 positions match TRBD1. Germline V gives CDR1 GTSNPN, CDR2 SVGIG (reference sequence). The CDR3 loop spans 15 amino acids. Trimming took 3 bases from V and 4 from J; bases not matched to a gene: 8. CDR3 DNA sequence: TGTGCCTGGAGGGCTGGGACAGGGTTCGCAGATACGCAGTATTTT. Translating it yields CAWRAGTGFADTQYF.

This clone was found once. The CDR3 reads CASSHDPGQGQPQHF. For the CDR3, the DNA is TGTGCCAGCAGCCACGACCCGGGACAAGGTCAGCCCCAGCATTTT. The rearrangement links TRBV4-2 to TRBJ1-5; maybe TRBD1 (6 bases). The V end was cut by 3 bases, the J end by 6 bases, with 15 bases between. Germline CDR1 LGHNA, CDR2 YNFKEQ. This CDR3 region has 15 residues.

The V call is TRBV25-1, the J call TRBJ2-7; D uncertain. The CDR3 totals 12 residues. Germline V gene lookup returns CDR1 MGHDK and CDR2 SYGVNS. V lost 2 bases to trimming and J lost 3 bases, with 5 bases between them. The CDR3 region is CASSERVYEQYF. In DNA, the CDR3 is TGTGCCAGCAGTGAAAGAGTCTACGAGCAGTACTTC.

J is TRBJ2-3 and V is TRBV5-1; weak D call: TRBD1 (6 bases). The V and J ends lost 1 base and 1 base respectively, with 16 bases between them. The CDR3 extends over 17 amino acids. Germline CDR1 reads SGHRS; CDR2 reads YFSETQ. The CDR3: CASSLTPDSPRTDTQYF. The CDR3 DNA sequence: TGCGCCAGCAGCTTGACCCCGGACAGTCCCCGCACAGATACGCAGTATTTT.

This clone was detected once. This chain joins TRBV7-9 and TRBJ1-6; D is perhaps TRBD1 (5 bases). This CDR3 is built from 13 residues. V lost 5 bases, J lost 9 bases, and 11 bases lay in between. The germline V gene has CDR1 SEHNR and CDR2 FQNEAQ (reference sequence). CDR3 DNA: TGTGCCAGCAGCGATGGGGGAGGTTCACCCCTCCACTTT. This sequence encodes CASSDGGGSPLHF.

The chain uses TRBV4-3 and TRBJ1-1, with TRBD1 as a possible D gene (6 bases). This CDR3 is built from 13 residues. V was clipped by 7 bases and J by 5 bases, with 14 bases between them. Germline V gives CDR1 LGHNA, CDR2 YSLEER. CDR3 nucleotides: TGCGCCAGCACTTTAAAGACAGGAACTGAAGCTTTCTTT. This translates into CASTLKTGTEAFF.

V gene TRBV9 combines with J gene TRBJ2-2; TRBD2 agrees at 10 bases. CDR3 length: 18 residues. Looked up from germline, CDR1 is SGDLS and CDR2 is YYNGEE. The V gene end was trimmed by 3 bases and the J gene end by 1 base; junction bases not matched to a gene: 9. Here the CDR3 DNA reads TGTGCCAGCAGCGAGCCCCAGAGACTAGCGGGGAACACCGGGGAGCTGTTTTTT. Protein product: CASSEPQRLAGNTGELFF.

The sample holds one count of this clone. V and J are TRBV19 and TRBJ1-5; weak D call: TRBD1 (6 bases). Trimming shortened V by 3 bases and J by 7 bases, and 19 bases separated the two germline ends. Germline CDR1 reads LNHDA; CDR2 reads SQIVND (reference sequence). The CDR3 runs 16 residues. CDR3 residues: CASSMIVGGLGQPQHF. CDR3 nucleotide sequence: TGTGCCAGTAGTATGATAGTAGGGGGGCTTGGGCAGCCCCAGCATTTT.

This chain joins TRBV4-3 and TRBJ1-2; 7 bases match TRBD1. CDR1 and CDR2 from the germline V gene are LGHNA and YSLEER. The CDR3 contains 17 residues. The J segment lost 1 base and the V segment lost 3 bases, leaving 11 bases of the junction unmatched. For the CDR3, the DNA is TGCGCCAGCAGCCAGGCAGGGGACAGTCGAATTAACTATGGCTACACCTTC. Residues: CASSQAGDSRINYGYTF.

CDR3 DNA: TGTGCCTGGAGTTACGCCGGGCGCGGGGTGGATCAGCCCCAGCATTTT. Amino acid sequence: CAWSYAGRGVDQPQHF. This chain joins TRBV30 and TRBJ1-5, with unresolved D. V was trimmed by 2 bases and J by 5 bases, leaving 19 bases between them. Germline loops: CDR1 GTSNPN, CDR2 SVGIG (reference sequence). There are 16 residues in the CDR3.

The rearrangement joins TRBV7-2 to TRBJ2-1, with D unclear. Trimming shortened V by 5 bases and J by 8 bases, and 7 bases separated the two germline ends. Germline V CDR1 and CDR2: SGHTA, FQGNSA. The length of the CDR3 is 11 residues. The CDR3 protein is CASSPQHEQFF. The CDR3 DNA is TGTGCCAGCAGCCCGCAGCATGAGCAGTTCTTC.

The chain has TRBV11-2 and TRBJ2-5; TRBD2 matches at 9 bases. The CDR3 extends over 13 amino acids. V lost 11 bases, J lost 2 bases, and 6 bases stayed unmatched. From germline, CDR1 is SGHAT and CDR2 FQNNGV. The CDR3 protein is CAGERGDQETQYF. For the CDR3, the DNA is TGTGCCGGGGAGCGGGGGGATCAAGAGACCCAGTACTTC. Full variable domain (remainder filled in from reference TRBV11-2 and TRBJ2-5): EAGVAQSPRYKIIEKRQSVAFWCNPISGHATLYWYQQILGQGPKLLIQFQNNGVVDDSQLPKDRFSAERLKGVDSTLKIQPAKLEDSAVYLCAGERGDQETQYFGPGTRLLVL.

This chain uses TRBV7-6 with TRBJ2-1; D gene ambiguous. The CDR3 covers 13 residues. V lost 5 bases, J lost 7 bases, and 12 bases lay in between. The germline CDR1 and CDR2 sequences are SGHVS and FNYEAQ. CDR3 nucleotides: TGTGCCAGCAGCCTCCAGTGGGCGAATGAGCAGTTCTTC. This codes for CASSLQWANEQFF.